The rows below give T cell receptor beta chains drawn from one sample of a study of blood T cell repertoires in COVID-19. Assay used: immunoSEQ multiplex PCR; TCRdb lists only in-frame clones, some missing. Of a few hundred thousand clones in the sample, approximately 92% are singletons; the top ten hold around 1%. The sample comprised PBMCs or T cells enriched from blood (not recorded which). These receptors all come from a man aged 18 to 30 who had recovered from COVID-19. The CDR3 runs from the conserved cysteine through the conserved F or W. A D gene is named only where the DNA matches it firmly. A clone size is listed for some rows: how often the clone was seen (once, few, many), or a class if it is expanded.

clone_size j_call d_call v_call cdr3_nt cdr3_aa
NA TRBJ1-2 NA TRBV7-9 TGTGCCAGCAGCTTAGGAGCAGGCTATGGCTACACCTTC CASSLGAGYGYTF
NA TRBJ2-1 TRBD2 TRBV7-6 TGTGCCAGCAGCCTTTCTGGGACTACCTACAATGAGCAGTTCTTC CASSLSGTTYNEQFF
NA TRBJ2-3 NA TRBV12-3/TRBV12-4 TGTGCCAGCAGTTTGGTCCCACTGGCGCAGTATTTT CASSLVPLAQYF
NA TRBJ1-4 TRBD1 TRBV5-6 TGTGCCAGCAGCTTGATGCAGGGGGCATTGGGTGAAAAACTGTTTTTT CASSLMQGALGEKLFF
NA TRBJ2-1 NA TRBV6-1 TGTGCCAGCAGTGACCTCCGCGCCGGCCCCTCTCTGAGGGATGAGCAGTTCTTC CASSDLRAGPSLRDEQFF
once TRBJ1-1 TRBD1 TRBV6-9 TGCGCCAGCAGTTCGATTTACAGGGGAGGTACTGAAGCTTTCTTT CASSSIYRGGTEAFF
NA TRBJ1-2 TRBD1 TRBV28 TGTGCCAGCAGGATTGGGACAGACCTTAGATATTATGGCTACACCTTC CASRIGTDLRYYGYTF
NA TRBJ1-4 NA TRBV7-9 TGTGCCAGCAGCTATCTGACAGGAAAGGGCGATGAAAAACTGTTTTTT CASSYLTGKGDEKLFF
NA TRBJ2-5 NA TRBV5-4 TGTGCCAGCAGCTTGGTACAGGGCCGGCAAGAGACCCAGTACTTC CASSLVQGRQETQYF
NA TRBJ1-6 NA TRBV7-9 TGTGCCAGCAGCTTAGACTTAGGGGGTTCACCCCTCCACTTT CASSLDLGGSPLHF
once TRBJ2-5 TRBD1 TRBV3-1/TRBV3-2 TGTGCCAGCAGCCAAGACGGGGACAGGGGGCTCGGGGAGACCCAGTACTTC CASSQDGDRGLGETQYF
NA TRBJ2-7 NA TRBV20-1 TGCAGTGCTAGTGCGAATCAGTACCCCTACGAGCAGTACTTC CSASANQYPYEQYF
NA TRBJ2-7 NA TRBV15 TGTGCCACCAGCAGAGATGCAGGGGACGAGCAGTACTTC CATSRDAGDEQYF
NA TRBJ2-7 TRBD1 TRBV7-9 TGTGCCAGCACCGGACAGGGGACCTACGAGCAGTACTTC CASTGQGTYEQYF
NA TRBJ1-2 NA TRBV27 TGTGCCAGCAGCCCCACAGCCGGGGGGAACTATGGCTACACCTTC CASSPTAGGNYGYTF
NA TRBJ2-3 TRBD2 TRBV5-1 TGCGCCAGCAACCCAACTAGCGGGGGGAATACGCAGTATTTT CASNPTSGGNTQYF